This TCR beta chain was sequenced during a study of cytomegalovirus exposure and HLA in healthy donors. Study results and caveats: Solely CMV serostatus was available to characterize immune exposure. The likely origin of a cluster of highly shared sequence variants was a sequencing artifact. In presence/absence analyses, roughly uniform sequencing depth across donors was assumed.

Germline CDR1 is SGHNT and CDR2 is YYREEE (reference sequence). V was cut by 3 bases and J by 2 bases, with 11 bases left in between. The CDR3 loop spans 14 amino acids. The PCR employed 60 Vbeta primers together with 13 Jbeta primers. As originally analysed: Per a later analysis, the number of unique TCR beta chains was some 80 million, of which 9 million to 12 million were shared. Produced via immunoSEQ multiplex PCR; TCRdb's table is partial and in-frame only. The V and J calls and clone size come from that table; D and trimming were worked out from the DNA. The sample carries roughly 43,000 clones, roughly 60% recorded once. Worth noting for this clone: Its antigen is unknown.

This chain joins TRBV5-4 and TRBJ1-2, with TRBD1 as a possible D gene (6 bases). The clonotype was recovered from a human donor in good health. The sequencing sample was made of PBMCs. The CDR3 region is CASSSPRGNYGYTF. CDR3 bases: TGTGCCAGCAGCTCCCCCAGGGGAAACTATGGCTACACCTTC.